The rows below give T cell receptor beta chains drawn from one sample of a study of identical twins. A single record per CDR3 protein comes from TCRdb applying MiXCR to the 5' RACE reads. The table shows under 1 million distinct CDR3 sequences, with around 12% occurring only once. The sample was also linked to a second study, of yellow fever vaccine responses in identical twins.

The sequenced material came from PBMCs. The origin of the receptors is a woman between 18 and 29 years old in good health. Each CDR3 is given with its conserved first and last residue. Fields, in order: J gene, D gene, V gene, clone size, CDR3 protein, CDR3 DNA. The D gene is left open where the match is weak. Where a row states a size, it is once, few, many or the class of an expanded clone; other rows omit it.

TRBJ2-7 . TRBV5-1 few CASSSGHVDSYEQYF TGCGCCAGCAGCTCGGGCCATGTTGACTCCTACGAGCAGTACTTC
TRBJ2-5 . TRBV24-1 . CATSDSESGETQYF TGTGCCACCAGTGATTCTGAGTCGGGGGAGACCCAGTACTTC
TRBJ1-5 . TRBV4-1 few CASSQPGRDPYQPQHF TGCGCCAGCAGCCAACCCGGTCGGGACCCGTATCAGCCCCAGCATTTT
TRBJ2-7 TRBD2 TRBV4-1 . CASSQVGSSGSLYEQYF TGCGCCAGCAGCCAAGTTGGATCTAGCGGGAGTTTATACGAGCAGTACTTC
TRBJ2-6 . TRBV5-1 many CASSYDGPSGANVLTF TGCGCCAGCAGCTACGACGGTCCCTCTGGGGCCAACGTCCTGACTTTC
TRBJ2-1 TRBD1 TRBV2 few CASKRGGQGGEQFF TGTGCCAGCAAGAGGGGGGGACAGGGCGGTGAGCAGTTCTTC
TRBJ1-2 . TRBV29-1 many CSVDPEGTSRPTGRVNYGYTF TGCAGCGTTGATCCAGAGGGGACAAGCCGGCCCACAGGGAGGGTTAACTATGGCTACACCTTC
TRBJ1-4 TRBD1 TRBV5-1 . CASSLTPGQAREKLFF TGCGCCAGCAGCTTAACTCCGGGACAGGCTCGGGAAAAACTGTTTTTT
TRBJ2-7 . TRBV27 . CASSLRTTGTYEQYF TGTGCCAGCAGTTTAAGGACAACGGGGACCTACGAGCAGTACTTC
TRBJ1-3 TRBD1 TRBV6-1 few CASSARTGPYSGNTIYF TGTGCCAGCAGTGCCCGGACAGGGCCATACTCTGGAAACACCATATATTTT
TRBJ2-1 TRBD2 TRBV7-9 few CASSSTGGVYNEQFF TGTGCCAGCAGCTCTACGGGGGGGGTATACAATGAGCAGTTCTTC
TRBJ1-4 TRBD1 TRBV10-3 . CAISESGQSNEKLFF TGTGCCATCAGTGAGTCGGGACAGTCTAATGAAAAACTGTTTTTT
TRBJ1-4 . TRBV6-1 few CASSQGPRRATNEKLFF TGTGCCAGCAGCCAGGGGCCAAGGAGGGCAACTAATGAAAAACTGTTTTTT
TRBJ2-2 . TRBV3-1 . CASSQGTFTGELFF TGTGCCAGCAGCCAGGGGACCTTCACCGGGGAGCTGTTTTTT
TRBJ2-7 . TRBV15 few CATSRDLQYEQYF TGTGCCACCAGCAGAGATCTTCAGTACGAGCAGTACTTC
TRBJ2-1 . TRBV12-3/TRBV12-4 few CASSPVGQQFF TGTGCCAGCAGTCCCGTGGGACAGCAGTTCTTC
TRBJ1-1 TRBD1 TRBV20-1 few CSATRQGIGTEAFF TGCAGTGCTACACGACAGGGAATCGGTACTGAAGCTTTCTTT
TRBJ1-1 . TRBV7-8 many CASSPTAGREAFF TGTGCCAGCAGCCCCACGGCGGGCCGTGAAGCTTTCTTT
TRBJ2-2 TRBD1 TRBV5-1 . CASSFRTGDTGELFF TGCGCCAGCAGCTTTCGGACAGGAGACACCGGGGAGCTGTTTTTT
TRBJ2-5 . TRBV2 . CASSDWGEETQYF TGTGCCAGCAGTGATTGGGGAGAAGAGACCCAGTACTTC
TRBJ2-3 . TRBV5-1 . CASSSGGVDTQYF TGCGCCAGCAGCTCTGGAGGGGTAGATACGCAGTATTTT
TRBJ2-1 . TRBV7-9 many CASSLVPPGANEQFF TGTGCCAGCAGCTTAGTTCCCCCAGGGGCGAATGAGCAGTTCTTC
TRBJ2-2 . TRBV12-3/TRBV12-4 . CASSPSGTGRLFF TGTGCCAGCAGTCCCAGCGGTACCGGCCGGCTGTTTTTT
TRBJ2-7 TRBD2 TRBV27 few CASSPGTSGSREQYF TGTGCCAGCAGTCCGGGGACTAGCGGGAGTCGGGAGCAGTACTTC
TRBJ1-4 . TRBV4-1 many CASSKRDEKLFF TGCGCCAGCAGTAAGAGGGATGAAAAACTGTTTTTT
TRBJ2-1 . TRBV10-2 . CASSESGRVGNEQFF TGCGCCAGCAGTGAGTCAGGCAGGGTCGGCAATGAGCAGTTCTTC
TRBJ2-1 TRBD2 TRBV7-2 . CASSLISGANNEQFF TGTGCCAGCAGCTTAATCAGCGGGGCGAACAATGAGCAGTTCTTC
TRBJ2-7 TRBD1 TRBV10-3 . CATHAQGVEQYF TGTGCCACCCACGCACAGGGGGTCGAGCAGTACTTC
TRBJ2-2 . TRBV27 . CASSLIVTGGTGELFF TGTGCCAGCAGTTTGATCGTCACCGGGGGCACCGGGGAGCTGTTTTTT
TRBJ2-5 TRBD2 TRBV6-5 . CASSYPPAGIGRETQYF TGTGCCAGCAGTTACCCCCCAGCGGGAATTGGGAGGGAGACCCAGTACTTC
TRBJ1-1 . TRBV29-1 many CSVRGRMNTEAFF TGCAGCGTACGGGGACGGATGAACACTGAAGCTTTCTTT
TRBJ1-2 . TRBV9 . CASSPEAAPYYGYTF TGTGCCAGCAGCCCAGAGGCAGCGCCTTACTATGGCTACACCTTC